This T cell receptor beta chain was sequenced for a study of T cell changes during pregnancy in multiple sclerosis. Sequenced by immunoSEQ multiplex PCR; TCRdb stores in-frame clones only, minus some. The sample has 100,000 or so clones, roughly 93% seen once; the top ten hold about 0.9%. Trimming cost V 6 bases and J 8 bases, with 16 bases left between them. CDR1 and CDR2 (germline): MGHRA, YSYEKL. This CDR3 is 13 amino acids long. The chain employs TRBV4-1 and TRBJ1-2; D may be TRBD1 (5 bases). The sequences come from peripheral blood, collected before pregnancy. This TCR was sampled from a female donor with multiple sclerosis, enrolled in a pregnancy study. CDR3 bases: TGCGCCAGCAGGGATACAGGAACGGAAGGCTACACCTTC. It specifies CASRDTGTEGYTF.